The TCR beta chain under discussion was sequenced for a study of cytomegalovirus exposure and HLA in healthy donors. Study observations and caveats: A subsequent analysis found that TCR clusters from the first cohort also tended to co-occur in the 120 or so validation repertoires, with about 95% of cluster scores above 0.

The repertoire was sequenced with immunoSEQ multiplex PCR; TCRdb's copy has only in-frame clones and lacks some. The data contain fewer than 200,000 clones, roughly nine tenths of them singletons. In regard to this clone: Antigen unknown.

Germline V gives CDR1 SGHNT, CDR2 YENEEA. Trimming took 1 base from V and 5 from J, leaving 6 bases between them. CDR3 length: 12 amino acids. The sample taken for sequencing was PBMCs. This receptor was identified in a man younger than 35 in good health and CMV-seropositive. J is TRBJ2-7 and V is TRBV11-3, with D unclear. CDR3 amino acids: CASSLGADEQYF. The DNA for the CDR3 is TGTGCCAGCAGCTTAGGCGCCGACGAGCAGTACTTC.